The 16 T cell receptor beta chains listed next were all sequenced from one sample in a study of blood T cell repertoires in COVID-19. This table comes from immunoSEQ multiplex PCR, and its TCRdb copy is limited to in-frame clones, with some not included. The profile shows approximately 170,000 clones, 84% of them singletons. Sequencing was done on a sample of PBMCs or T cells enriched from blood (not recorded which). The receptor set was obtained from a man in his fifties or sixties who had recovered from COVID-19.

The chain employs TRBV5-5 and TRBJ1-2; D might be TRBD1 (6 bases). Per germline, CDR1 SGHKS and CDR2 YYEKEE (reference sequence). Trimming cost V 2 bases and J 4 bases, with 15 bases left between them. This CDR3 comprises 15 residues. Here the CDR3 DNA reads TGTGCCAGCAGCTTTCAATCAGGGGCTGGCTATGGCTACACCTTC. It codes for CASSFQSGAGYGYTF. The full variable domain, its missing parts supplied by reference TRBV5-5 and TRBJ1-2, is DAGVTQSPTHLIKTRGQQVTLRCSPISGHKSVSWYQQVLGQGPQFIFQYYEKEERGRGNFPDRFSARQFPNYSSELNVNALLLGDSALYLCASSFQSGAGYGYTFGSGTRLTVV.

The chain is built from TRBV4-1 and TRBJ2-5, with 10 positions matching TRBD1. The V gene end was trimmed by 4 bases and the J gene end by 4 bases; junction bases not matched to a gene: 3. Per the germline V gene, CDR1 is MGHRA and CDR2 is YSYEKL. The CDR3 length is 14 residues. CDR3 loop: CASSPDRGRETQYF. As DNA, the CDR3 is TGCGCCAGCAGCCCCGACAGGGGGCGAGAGACCCAGTACTTC.

V is TRBV4-1 and J is TRBJ1-4; the D gene is possibly TRBD1 (5 bases). The V and J ends lost 4 bases and 8 bases respectively, with 23 bases between them. In germline, CDR1 is MGHRA, CDR2 YSYEKL. The CDR3 is made up of 17 amino acids. CDR3 nucleotide sequence: TGCGCCAGCAGCCCGCCGGTGGGGGGACCTCTGGGCGAAAAACTGTTTTTT. Translated, it gives CASSPPVGGPLGEKLFF.

The CDR3 nucleotides read TGTGCCAGCCTCCCCGGTTCCGGGGGGCCGGCTTTCTTT. It specifies CASLPGSGGPAFF. J is TRBJ1-1 and V is TRBV18, with TRBD1 as a possible D gene (6 bases). Trimming pared 8 bases from V and 11 bases from J, leaving 21 bases between. CDR3 length: 13 residues. CDR1 and CDR2 (germline): KGHSH, LQKENI. The variable domain in full, with the rest retrieved from reference TRBV18 and TRBJ1-1, is NAGVMQNPRHLVRRRGQEARLRCSPMKGHSHVYWYRQLPEEGLKFMVYLQKENIIDESGMPKERFSAEFPKEGPSILRIQQVVRGDSAAYFCASLPGSGGPAFFGQGTRLTVV.

The chain employs TRBV5-6 and TRBJ1-1; tentative D call: TRBD1 (6 bases). The germline V gene encodes CDR1 SGHDT and CDR2 YYEEEE. The V end was cut by 0 bases, the J end by 4 bases, with 7 bases between. This CDR3 has 13 amino acids. The CDR3 loop reads CASSLDRVTEAFF. The CDR3 region has the DNA TGTGCCAGCAGCTTGGACAGGGTCACTGAAGCTTTCTTT. The complete variable domain, with remaining parts taken from reference TRBV5-6 and TRBJ1-1, reads DAGVTQSPTHLIKTRGQQVTLRCSPKSGHDTVSWYQQALGQGPQFIFQYYEEEERQRGNFPDRFSGHQFPNYSSELNVNALLLGDSALYLCASSLDRVTEAFFGQGTRLTVV.

The genes are TRBV9 and TRBJ1-3; D perhaps matches TRBD1 (6 bases). This CDR3 is 14 amino acids long. The germline gives CDR1 SGDLS, CDR2 YYNGEE. The ends were cut back, 3 bases at V and 4 bases at J, with 11 bases in the middle. CDR3 coding DNA: TGTGCCAGCAGCGCGGACAGTGCCGGAAACACCATATATTTT. Translating it yields CASSADSAGNTIYF.

This rearrangement joins TRBV5-1 to TRBJ2-7; tentative D call: TRBD1 (6 bases). Trimming cost V 4 bases and J 0 bases, with 14 bases left between them. This CDR3 is built from 15 residues. Germline CDR1 and CDR2: SGHRS and YFSETQ. CDR3 amino acids: CASSPGQLSSYEQYF. The DNA of the CDR3 is TGCGCCAGCAGCCCCGGACAGCTGAGCTCCTACGAGCAGTACTTC.

As DNA, the CDR3 is TGTGCCAGCAGCTCGCCAGGGGGCCGGAACACTGAAGCTTTCTTT. Translating gives CASSSPGGRNTEAFF. The chain is built from TRBV9 and TRBJ1-1, with TRBD1 identical over 8 bases. The CDR3 loop spans 15 amino acids. V shed 4 bases, J shed 1 base, and the junction held 6 bases outside the gene matches. Germline CDR1 and CDR2: SGDLS and YYNGEE.

This clone was observed a handful of times. The chain has TRBV10-1 and TRBJ1-3; 7 bases line up with TRBD1. After removal of 8 bases from V and 0 bases from J, the junction contained 7 bases not matched to a gene. The CDR3 has 15 residues. In germline, CDR1 is WNHNN, CDR2 SYGVQD (reference sequence). The CDR3 sequence: CASWGQIGSGNTIYF. The CDR3 coding sequence is TGCGCCAGCTGGGGACAGATAGGCTCTGGAAACACCATATATTTT.

This clone was counted only a few times. V gene TRBV19 combines with J gene TRBJ1-3, with a tentative D call TRBD1 (6 bases). Deletions cut 7 bases from V and 4 bases from J, with 11 bases between. CDR3 length: 13 residues. The germline CDR1 and CDR2 sequences are LNHDA and SQIVND (reference sequence). This chain's CDR3 is CASTAGTGNTIYF. The CDR3 nucleotides read TGTGCCAGTACCGCTGGGACAGGAAACACCATATATTTT.

V and J are TRBV12-5 and TRBJ1-1; no reliable D call. The V end was cut by 5 bases, the J end by 6 bases, with 13 bases between. CDR3 length: 13 residues. Germline lookup yields CDR1 LGHNT and CDR2 FRNRAP. The CDR3 DNA reads as TGTGCTAGTGGTCCACTAATAGGCGCTGAAGCTTTCTTT. Protein: CASGPLIGAEAFF.

V usage is TRBV10-2 and J usage is TRBJ2-2, with D perhaps TRBD2 (6 bases). Germline loops: CDR1 WSHSY, CDR2 SAAADI. V was trimmed by 7 bases and J by 0 bases, leaving 9 bases between them. The CDR3 is 14 residues long. Written as DNA, the CDR3 is TGCGCCAGCATGGGACTCTCGAACACCGGGGAGCTGTTTTTT. It is translated as CASMGLSNTGELFF.

V gene TRBV4-3 combines with J gene TRBJ1-2, with D perhaps matching TRBD1 (5 bases). Germline V gene sequence: CDR1 LGHNA, CDR2 YSLEER. The CDR3 contains 13 residues. V lost 0 bases, J lost 7 bases, and 9 bases lay in between. CDR3 amino acids: CASSQDRRGGYTF. CDR3 DNA: TGCGCCAGCAGCCAAGATCGAAGGGGTGGCTACACCTTC.

This clone was observed once. The chain carries TRBV7-9 and TRBJ2-2, with TRBD1 identical over 7 bases. The CDR3 totals 16 residues. V shed 5 bases, J shed 3 bases, and the junction held 9 bases outside the gene matches. Germline assignment: CDR1 SEHNR and CDR2 FQNEAQ (reference sequence). CDR3 amino acids: CASSPWDSSDTGELFF. CDR3 nucleotides: TGTGCCAGCAGCCCCTGGGACAGCTCAGACACCGGGGAGCTGTTTTTT.

CDR3 sequence reads: CASNQIGVGTSGTYNEQFF. The CDR3 coding sequence is TGTGCCAGTAACCAAATAGGGGTTGGGACTAGCGGGACTTACAATGAGCAGTTCTTC. The chain couples TRBV19 to TRBJ2-1; 13 bases are a match to TRBD2. Germline V CDR1 and CDR2: LNHDA, SQIVND (reference sequence). The CDR3 extends over 19 amino acids. V lost 7 bases and J lost 4; bases outside the gene matches: 16.

This rearrangement joins TRBV4-3 to TRBJ1-2; D remains ambiguous. This CDR3 spans 15 amino acids. V shed 0 bases and J shed 0 bases, with 8 bases lying between them. Germline CDR1 reads LGHNA; CDR2 reads YSLEER. The CDR3 coding sequence is TGCGCCAGCAGCCAAGATCGGTACGCTAACTATGGCTACACCTTC. It specifies CASSQDRYANYGYTF.